This record concerns one T cell receptor (beta chain) sequence. Sequenced by immunoSEQ multiplex PCR; TCRdb stores in-frame clones only, minus some. The sample shows approximately 73,000 clones, about 92% of them seen only once. The sample comes from a study of technical replicates of blood from a handful of donors. The germline gives CDR1 MGHRA, CDR2 YSYEKL. V lost 0 bases, J lost 8 bases, and 20 bases stayed unmatched. CDR3 length equals 19 residues. Source material: T cells isolated from PBMCs. The chain recombines TRBV4-1 with TRBJ2-3; 7 bases align to TRBD2. The sequence was collected from a human donor in good health. In nucleotides, the CDR3 is TGCGCCAGCAGCCAAGAAAGTGGGCGACTAGCAGTTCTCCCTCTTACGCAGTATTTT. As protein: CASSQESGRLAVLPLTQYF.